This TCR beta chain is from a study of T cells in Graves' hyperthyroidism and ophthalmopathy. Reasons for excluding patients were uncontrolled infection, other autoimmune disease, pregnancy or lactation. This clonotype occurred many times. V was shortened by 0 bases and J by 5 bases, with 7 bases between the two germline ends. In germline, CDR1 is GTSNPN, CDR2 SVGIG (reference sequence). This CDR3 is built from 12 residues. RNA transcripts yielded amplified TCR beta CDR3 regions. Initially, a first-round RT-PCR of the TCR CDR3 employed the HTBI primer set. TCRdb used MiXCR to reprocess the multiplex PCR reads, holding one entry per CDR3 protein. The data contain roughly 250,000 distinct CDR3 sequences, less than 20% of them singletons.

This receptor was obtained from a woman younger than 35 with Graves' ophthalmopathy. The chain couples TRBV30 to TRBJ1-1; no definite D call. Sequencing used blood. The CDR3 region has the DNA TGTGCCTGGAGTGTAGCTGGGACTGAAGCTTTCTTT. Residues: CAWSVAGTEAFF.